A selection of T cell receptor beta chains follows, all from one sample in a study of T cell responses to AZD1222 COVID-19 vaccine. This table comes from immunoSEQ multiplex PCR, and its TCRdb copy is limited to in-frame clones, with some not included. This table holds roughly 130,000 clones, 80% to 90% found once. The specimen comprised peripheral blood, sampled on day 0 of AZD1222 vaccination. The receptors come from an adult in good health. The CDR3 runs from the conserved cysteine through the conserved F or W. The order of the fields is D gene, J gene, clone size, CDR3 length, V gene, CDR3 protein, CDR3 DNA. The D gene is left open where the match is weak. Clone size appears in some rows only: once, few, many, or a class for an expanded clone.

>NA|TRBJ1-2|NA|14|TRBV30
CACDPSAGGYGYTF
TGTGCCTGTGACCCGTCTGCTGGGGGCTATGGCTACACCTTC
>NA|TRBJ2-1|NA|15|TRBV27
CASSFPGQRNNEQFF
TGTGCCAGCAGCTTTCCGGGACAACGAAATAATGAGCAGTTCTTC
>NA|TRBJ2-3|NA|14|TRBV27
CASSLSAVTDTQYF
TGTGCCAGCAGTTTATCAGCCGTAACAGATACGCAGTATTTT
>NA|TRBJ1-1|NA|15|TRBV27
CASSFGPGLDTEAFF
TGTGCCAGCAGTTTTGGTCCCGGGCTAGACACTGAAGCTTTCTTT
>NA|TRBJ1-5|NA|16|TRBV24-1
CATSDSGRHSNQPQHF
TGTGCCACCAGTGATTCCGGGAGACATAGCAATCAGCCCCAGCATTTT
>NA|TRBJ2-7|NA|22|TRBV21-1
CASSKWRNIWGNLAGVSYEQYF
TGTGCCAGCAGCAAATGGCGGAATATCTGGGGTAACCTAGCGGGAGTCTCCTACGAGCAGTACTTC
>NA|TRBJ2-1|NA|13|TRBV27
CASSRDGAGEQFF
TGTGCCAGCAGTCGCGACGGAGCGGGTGAGCAGTTCTTC
>NA|TRBJ1-1|few|13|TRBV9
CASSAQVYTEAFF
TGTGCCAGCAGCGCCCAGGTTTACACTGAAGCTTTCTTT
>NA|TRBJ2-1|few|15|TRBV19
CASSNYRVMGNEQFF
TGTGCCAGTAGCAATTACAGGGTAATGGGCAATGAGCAGTTCTTC
>NA|TRBJ2-2|NA|11|TRBV27
CASRSTGELFF
TGTGCCAGCAGGAGCACCGGGGAGCTGTTTTTT
>NA|TRBJ2-1|NA|15|TRBV7-2
CASSPGPSSDNEQFF
TGTGCCAGCAGCCCCGGGCCCTCTAGCGACAATGAGCAGTTCTTC
>NA|TRBJ2-1|few|13|TRBV5-1
CASTVAANNEQFF
TGCGCCAGCACGGTAGCGGCAAACAATGAGCAGTTCTTC
>NA|TRBJ1-2|NA|14|TRBV5-4
CASSLSTINYGYTF
TGTGCCAGCAGCTTATCTACAATTAACTATGGCTACACCTTC
>NA|TRBJ2-1|NA|18|TRBV15
CATSKTSFETRRFDEQFF
TGTGCCACCAGCAAGACTAGTTTCGAGACTAGACGATTCGATGAGCAGTTCTTC
>NA|TRBJ1-2|NA|15|TRBV10-2
CASSDRTETNYGYTF
TGCGCCAGCAGTGATCGAACAGAAACTAACTATGGCTACACCTTC
>NA|TRBJ1-3|NA|14|TRBV30
CACKKKRDGNTIYF
TGTGCCTGTAAAAAGAAGAGGGACGGAAACACCATATATTTT
>TRBD1|TRBJ1-1|NA|15|TRBV29-1
CSVGGTGGGRTEAFF
TGCAGCGTTGGAGGGACAGGGGGGGGACGGACTGAAGCTTTCTTT
>NA|TRBJ1-6|NA|14|TRBV30
CAWRALRYNSPLHF
TGTGCCTGGCGTGCCCTCAGGTATAATTCACCCCTCCACTTT
>NA|TRBJ1-4|NA|16|TRBV5-6
CASSFMPGRANEKLFF
TGTGCCAGCAGCTTTATGCCCGGCAGGGCCAATGAAAAACTGTTTTTT
>NA|TRBJ1-1|NA|14|TRBV19
CASSIGGGGTEAFF
TGTGCCAGTAGTATAGGGGGGGGCGGCACTGAAGCTTTCTTT